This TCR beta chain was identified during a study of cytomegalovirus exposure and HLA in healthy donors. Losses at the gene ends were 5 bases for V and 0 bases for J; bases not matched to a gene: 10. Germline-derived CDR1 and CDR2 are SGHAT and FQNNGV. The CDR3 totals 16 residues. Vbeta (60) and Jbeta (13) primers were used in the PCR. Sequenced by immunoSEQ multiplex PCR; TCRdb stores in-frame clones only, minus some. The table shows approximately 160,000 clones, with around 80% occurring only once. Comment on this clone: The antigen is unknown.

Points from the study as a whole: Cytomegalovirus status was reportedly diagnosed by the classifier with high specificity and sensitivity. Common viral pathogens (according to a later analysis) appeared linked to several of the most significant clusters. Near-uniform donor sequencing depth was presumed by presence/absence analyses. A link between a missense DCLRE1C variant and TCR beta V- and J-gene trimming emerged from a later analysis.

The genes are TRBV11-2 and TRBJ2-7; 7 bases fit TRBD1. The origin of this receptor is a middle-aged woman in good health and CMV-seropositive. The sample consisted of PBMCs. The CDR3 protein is CASSTSPRQGSYEQYF. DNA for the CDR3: TGTGCCAGCAGCACCTCGCCTCGACAGGGCTCCTACGAGCAGTACTTC.